This TCR beta chain was retrieved from a study of cytomegalovirus exposure and HLA in healthy donors. The study, taken as a whole, reports: Generally TCR sequences proved uncommon, though certain public TCRs appeared in numerous donors. The tendency of first-cohort TCR clusters to co-occur in the approximately 110 validation repertoires was the finding of a later analysis.

The V and J ends lost 3 bases and 5 bases, in that order; junction bases with no gene match: 6. The germline gives CDR1 MNHEY, CDR2 SMNVEV (reference sequence). The CDR3 loop spans 16 amino acids. Concerning this clone: Its antigen is currently unknown.

Repertoires were generated with immunoSEQ multiplex PCR, while TCRdb's copy carries only in-frame clones and drops some. The sample lists more than 100,000 clones, about nine tenths occurring once. The chain couples TRBV27 to TRBJ2-7, with 14 bases matching TRBD2. Material for sequencing was PBMCs. The TCR comes from a man younger than 40 in good health and CMV-seronegative. The CDR3 is CASSFGTSGSFNEQYF. CDR3 in DNA: TGTGCCAGCAGTTTTGGGACTAGCGGGAGTTTCAACGAGCAGTACTTC.